The 29 T cell receptor beta chains listed next were all sequenced from one sample in a study of T cell changes during pregnancy in multiple sclerosis. The protocol was immunoSEQ multiplex PCR, while the TCRdb copy is restricted to in-frame clones and leaves out a portion. This sample has over 100,000 clones, with approximately 90% found just once. The sample consisted of peripheral blood, taken in the third trimester of pregnancy. These receptors were taken from a female donor with multiple sclerosis, enrolled in a pregnancy study.

V is TRBV5-4 and J is TRBJ1-5; tentative D call: TRBD1 (5 bases). The CDR3 is made up of 16 amino acids. Germline CDR1 is SGHNT and CDR2 is YYREEE (reference sequence). V was cut by 2 bases and J by 4 bases, with 16 bases left in between. CDR3 nucleotide sequence: TGTGCCAGCAGCTTCGGGGGGTCGGACGGTAATCAGCCCCAGCATTTT. Amino acid sequence: CASSFGGSDGNQPQHF.

The gene calls are TRBV18 and TRBJ1-4; TRBD1 is a possible D gene (5 bases). This CDR3 region has 15 residues. V dropped 0 bases and J dropped 4 bases, with 9 bases sitting between them. Germline lookup yields CDR1 KGHSH and CDR2 LQKENI. The CDR3 sequence is CASSPPGQGNEKLFF. DNA of the CDR3: TGTGCCAGCTCACCACCAGGGCAGGGTAATGAAAAACTGTTTTTT.

The chain links TRBV5-4 to TRBJ2-5, with 8 bases lining up with TRBD2. Looked up from germline, CDR1 is SGHNT and CDR2 is YYREEE (reference sequence). Trimming removed 4 bases from V and 2 bases from J; junction bases left unmatched: 22. The CDR3 spans 20 residues. This CDR3 is CASSLPRGGPHGALQETQYF. CDR3 nucleotides: TGTGCCAGCAGCCTCCCGCGCGGGGGGCCACACGGAGCTCTACAAGAGACCCAGTACTTC.

CDR3 nucleotides: TGTGCCAGCAGGGGCGTTAGTCTCGATACGCAGTATTTT. It encodes CASRGVSLDTQYF. The chain combines TRBV27 with TRBJ2-3; D is ambiguous. Germline CDR1 and CDR2: MNHEY and SMNVEV (reference sequence). CDR3 length: 13 residues. Trimming stripped 6 bases from V and 6 bases from J, with 13 bases between.

V usage is TRBV20-1 and J usage is TRBJ1-2; D unclear. The V gene's germline CDR1 is DFQATT and CDR2 SNEGSKA (reference sequence). Trimming left V 3 bases short and J 6 bases short, with 8 bases between. This CDR3 has 11 amino acids. Here the CDR3 DNA reads TGCAGTGCTAGTTTTGCAGATGGCTACACCTTC. It specifies CSASFADGYTF.

V usage is TRBV30 and J usage is TRBJ2-5, with 11 bases aligning to TRBD1. The last part of the DNA fits TRBJ2-7 better; the J call may be wrong. Germline-derived CDR1 and CDR2 are GTSNPN and SVGIG (reference sequence). The length of the CDR3 is 15 residues. The CDR3 nucleotides read TGTGCCTGGAGCTCCGGACAGGGGGCGATGTACGAGCAGTACTTC. This gives the protein CAWSSGQGAMYEQYF.

The CDR3 DNA reads TGTGCCAGCAGTTTATTGTCGGCTAGCGGATTTACAGATACGCAGTATTTT. This gives the protein CASSLLSASGFTDTQYF. The chain couples TRBV28 to TRBJ2-3, with 7 bases matching TRBD2. Germline assignment: CDR1 MDHEN and CDR2 SYDVKM. The CDR3 totals 17 residues. Trimming took 1 base from V and 3 from J; bases not matched to a gene: 10. Full variable domain (outside the CDR3, taken from reference TRBV28 and TRBJ2-3): DVKVTQSSRYLVKRTGEKVFLECVQDMDHENMFWYRQDPGLGLRLIYFSYDVKMKEKGDIPEGYSVSREKKERFSLILESASTNQTSMYLCASSLLSASGFTDTQYFGPGTRLTVL.

The chain joins TRBV23-1 to TRBJ1-4; weak D call: TRBD1 (6 bases). TRBV23-1 is flagged as an ORF with uncertain function. This CDR3 comprises 15 residues. Trimming removed 6 bases at V and 6 bases at J, with 17 bases between. The CDR3 DNA reads as TGCGCCAGCAGCCAGGGGTGGCAGGGTGATGAAAAACTGTTTTTT. It is translated as CASSQGWQGDEKLFF.

The chain combines TRBV30 with TRBJ1-4, with D maybe TRBD1 (5 bases). CDR3 length: 17 residues. V shed 2 bases and J shed 7 bases, with 23 bases lying between them. Germline-derived CDR1 and CDR2 are GTSNPN and SVGIG (reference sequence). CDR3 region: CAWSKAGTDHGGEKLFF. CDR3 nucleotide sequence: TGTGCCTGGAGTAAGGCCGGGACGGACCACGGGGGTGAAAAACTGTTTTTT.

The rearrangement links TRBV6-1 to TRBJ1-2; D ambiguous. Germline CDR1 is MNHNS and CDR2 is SASEGT. V was cut by 3 bases and J by 7 bases, with 6 bases left in between. CDR3 length: 11 residues. Here the CDR3 reads CASSEWSGYTF. CDR3 sequence (DNA): TGTGCCAGCAGTGAGTGGAGTGGCTACACCTTC.

The rearrangement links TRBV30 to TRBJ2-2, with TRBD1 identical over 10 bases. The germline V gene encodes CDR1 GTSNPN and CDR2 SVGIG (reference sequence). V was pared by 5 bases and J by 5 bases, with 5 bases of the junction left unmatched. The CDR3 sequence is 14 residues long. Here the CDR3 reads CAWDRGPDTGELFF. For the CDR3, the DNA is TGTGCCTGGGACAGGGGGCCGGATACCGGGGAGCTGTTTTTT.

The gene calls are TRBV7-2 and TRBJ2-6, with D maybe TRBD1 (5 bases). The CDR3 consists of 17 residues. CDR1 is SGHTA, CDR2 FQGNSA, per germline. V shed 2 bases and J shed 2 bases, with 13 bases lying between them. This CDR3 reads CASSLSAGKPGANVLTF. For the CDR3, the DNA is TGTGCCAGCAGCTTATCCGCAGGGAAACCTGGGGCCAACGTCCTGACTTTC.

The chain employs TRBV29-1 and TRBJ2-3, with 10 bases lining up with TRBD2. Germline loops: CDR1 SQVTM, CDR2 ANQGSEA. This CDR3 is built from 16 residues. The trim removed 5 bases at V and 3 bases at J, leaving 11 bases unmatched. CDR3 bases: TGCAGCGTTTCCCCCCGCCGGACTAGCGGTACAGATACGCAGTATTTT. Translation: CSVSPRRTSGTDTQYF.

The chain links TRBV9 to TRBJ1-1; the D gene is possibly TRBD1 (6 bases). Germline V CDR1 and CDR2: SGDLS, YYNGEE. CDR3 length: 16 residues. Trimming cost V 0 bases and J 0 bases, with 12 bases left between them. DNA of the CDR3: TGTGCCAGCAGCGTAGACGGGGGGCGCTTGAACACTGAAGCTTTCTTT. It is translated as CASSVDGGRLNTEAFF.

This chain links TRBV19 with TRBJ1-5; D is perhaps TRBD1 (6 bases). The CDR3 is made up of 15 amino acids. Germline V gives CDR1 LNHDA, CDR2 SQIVND (reference sequence). Trimming took off 7 bases at V and 0 bases at J, with 13 bases between the two ends. The chain's CDR3 is CASTKTGYSNQPQHF. As DNA, the CDR3 is TGTGCCAGTACGAAGACAGGCTATAGCAATCAGCCCCAGCATTTT.

The chain has TRBV19 and TRBJ2-6, with 8 bases identical to TRBD1. Germline V gene sequence: CDR1 LNHDA, CDR2 SQIVND (reference sequence). J gave up 0 bases and V 10 bases, and 5 bases lay outside the gene matches. The CDR3 has 15 residues. The CDR3 spells CATRDRSSGANVLTF. CDR3 in DNA: TGTGCCACCCGGGACAGGAGCTCTGGGGCCAACGTCCTGACTTTC.

J is TRBJ1-5 and V is TRBV30, with TRBD1 as a possible D gene (5 bases). Trimming cost V 0 bases and J 4 bases, with 10 bases left between them. CDR1 is GTSNPN and CDR2 is SVGIG in the germline V gene (reference sequence). CDR3 size: 14 residues. Written as DNA, the CDR3 is TGTGCCTGGAGTGTTTTCAGGGAAAATCAGCCCCAGCATTTT. It encodes CAWSVFRENQPQHF.

A few counts support this clone. The rearrangement joins TRBV29-1 to TRBJ1-1, with no clear D. V was pared by 6 bases and J by 0 bases, with 17 bases between. Germline V gene sequence: CDR1 SQVTM, CDR2 ANQGSEA. The CDR3 runs to 15 residues. In DNA form, the CDR3 reads TGCAGCGTCTCCGCCCCCCCTACAGTGAACACTGAAGCTTTCTTT. It is translated as CSVSAPPTVNTEAFF.

The chain has TRBV25-1 and TRBJ2-1; TRBD2 aligns across 8 bases. The CDR3 length is 14 residues. J was trimmed by 4 bases and V by 6 bases; bases with no gene match: 5. Germline assignment: CDR1 MGHDK and CDR2 SYGVNS. CDR3 DNA sequence: TGTGCCAGCAGCGGGAGCGGGGGTTACAATGAGCAGTTCTTC. It specifies CASSGSGGYNEQFF.

J is TRBJ2-5 and V is TRBV7-2; 10 nucleotides agree with TRBD2. This CDR3 region has 15 residues. Germline V lookup: CDR1 SGHTA, CDR2 FQGNSA. The V segment lost 2 bases and the J segment 1 base; nucleotides outside the gene matches: 1. CDR3 DNA sequence: TGTGCCAGCAGCTTACGGACTAGCGGCCAAGAGACCCAGTACTTC. It yields the protein CASSLRTSGQETQYF.

V is TRBV27 and J is TRBJ1-1; D is possibly TRBD1 (5 bases). This CDR3 is 15 amino acids long. Germline V CDR1 and CDR2: MNHEY, SMNVEV (reference sequence). The V and J ends lost 0 bases and 2 bases respectively, with 10 bases between them. Here the CDR3 reads CASSLSVQGNTEAFF. The CDR3 DNA reads as TGTGCCAGCAGTTTATCGGTTCAGGGAAACACTGAAGCTTTCTTT.

This sequence joins TRBV28 and TRBJ1-2; D call uncertain. V shed 3 bases and J shed 0 bases, with 5 bases lying between them. This CDR3 region has 13 residues. Looked up from germline, CDR1 is MDHEN and CDR2 is SYDVKM. The CDR3 here is CASSLAANYGYTF. DNA for the CDR3: TGTGCCAGCAGTTTGGCGGCTAACTATGGCTACACCTTC.

This sequence joins TRBV6-5 and TRBJ1-1, with 7 bases aligning to TRBD1. This CDR3 spans 14 amino acids. Trimming cost V 4 bases and J 5 bases; bases outside gene matches: 7. Per germline, CDR1 MNHEY and CDR2 SVGAGI. The CDR3 DNA follows: TGTGCCAGCAGTTCTTCTTACAGGGGAACTGAAGCTTTCTTT. Its protein is CASSSSYRGTEAFF.

The V and J genes are TRBV27 and TRBJ1-1, with D hard to call. Germline V CDR1 and CDR2: MNHEY, SMNVEV (reference sequence). This CDR3 region has 15 residues. The V gene lost 0 bases and the J gene lost 1 base, with 9 bases spanning the gap. The CDR3 region is CASSLSAQTNTEAFF. DNA of the CDR3: TGTGCCAGCAGTTTATCGGCACAGACGAACACTGAAGCTTTCTTT.

This chain links TRBV10-1 with TRBJ2-7; 13 positions agree with TRBD2. The J segment lost 7 bases and the V segment lost 8 bases, leaving 2 bases of the junction unmatched. The germline gives CDR1 WNHNN, CDR2 SYGVQD (reference sequence). The CDR3 runs 12 residues. The CDR3 coding sequence is TGCGCCAGCCGGGGACTAGCGGGGGAGCAGTACTTC. It codes for CASRGLAGEQYF.

CDR3 in amino acids: CASSFGQGPDTQYF. The CDR3 bases are TGCGCCAGCAGCTTTGGACAGGGTCCAGATACGCAGTATTTT. The chain joins TRBV5-1 to TRBJ2-3; 8 nucleotides align to TRBD1. The ends lost 2 bases at V and 4 bases at J; junction bases unmatched: 3. Germline V gene lookup returns CDR1 SGHRS and CDR2 YFSETQ. The CDR3 is made up of 14 amino acids.

The chain has TRBV2 and TRBJ2-7, with D possibly TRBD2 on 6 matching bases. Germline lookup yields CDR1 SNHLY and CDR2 FYNNEI. Between the trimmed V and J ends, which lost 6 bases and 6 bases, there was a span of 18 bases. This CDR3 region has 14 residues. The CDR3 DNA reads as TGTGCCAGCAGCAATGAATGGGGGGTAGCCGAGCAGTACTTC. Protein sequence: CASSNEWGVAEQYF.

The chain has TRBV29-1 and TRBJ1-4; weak D call: TRBD1 (5 bases). The germline V and J ends were trimmed by 6 bases and 3 bases, with 8 bases remaining between them. The germline gives CDR1 SQVTM, CDR2 ANQGSEA. This CDR3 has 12 amino acids. The chain's CDR3 is CSVQGSNEKLFF. CDR3 in DNA: TGCAGCGTCCAGGGATCTAATGAAAAACTGTTTTTT.

V gene TRBV7-3 combines with J gene TRBJ2-1, with 11 bases fitting TRBD2. Unmatched junction bases numbered 11, after V lost 1 base and J lost 0 bases. Germline assignment: CDR1 SGHTA and CDR2 FQGTGA. This CDR3 comprises 20 residues. The CDR3 here is CASSLMSPGTSGSSYNEQFF. The CDR3 nucleotides read TGTGCCAGCAGCTTAATGTCCCCTGGGACTAGCGGATCCTCCTACAATGAGCAGTTCTTC.